These T cell receptor beta chains were read from a single sample in a study of T cell repertoires in cytomegalovirus infection. TCRdb recomputed calls from the reads with MiXCR, one row per CDR3 protein. The data show under 300,000 distinct CDR3 sequences, 9% to 15% seen once. Sequencing input: PBMCs. The receptors here all came from a human donor in good health (CMV status not recorded). Some clones in this sample may be carry-over from other donors' samples. The CDR3 runs from the conserved cysteine through the conserved F or W. Each record gives: D gene, clone size, V gene, J gene, CDR3 protein, CDR3 DNA. D genes are given only for firm matches. Expanded clones are given a class, and other clones once, few, many or no size at all.

>-|many|TRBV19|TRBJ1-3
CASSEQISGNTIYF
TGTGCCAGTAGTGAACAGATCTCTGGAAACACCATATATTTT
>TRBD1|-|TRBV15|TRBJ2-7
CATSRAGQGYEQYF
TGTGCCACCAGCAGAGCGGGACAGGGATACGAGCAGTACTTC
>-|-|TRBV19|TRBJ1-4
CASSIDQRVQKLFF
TGTGCCAGTAGTATAGATCAACGGGTTCAAAAACTGTTTTTT
>TRBD2|-|TRBV5-4|TRBJ2-2
CASSQLAGNTGELFF
TGTGCCAGCAGCCAACTAGCGGGGAACACCGGGGAGCTGTTTTTT
>-|many|TRBV7-2|TRBJ1-2
CASSPPGPVKDGYTF
TGTGCCAGCAGCCCCCCGGGGCCCGTGAAGGATGGCTACACCTTC
>-|many|TRBV7-2|TRBJ1-4
CASSPGNEKLFF
TGTGCCAGCAGCCCCGGTAATGAAAAACTGTTTTTT
>TRBD2|-|TRBV20-1|TRBJ2-3
CSARVDGTSGSRLDTQYF
TGCAGTGCTAGAGTCGACGGGACTAGCGGGAGCCGACTAGATACGCAGTATTTT
>TRBD2|many|TRBV7-2|TRBJ2-1
CASSFTGTTNNEQFF
TGTGCCAGCAGCTTTACCGGGACTACGAACAATGAGCAGTTCTTC
>-|many|TRBV7-2|TRBJ2-7
CASSSSAGPYEQYF
TGTGCCAGCAGCTCGAGCGCCGGTCCCTACGAGCAGTACTTC
>TRBD1|few|TRBV20-1|TRBJ1-2
CSAKGAYYGYTF
TGCAGTGCTAAGGGGGCGTACTATGGCTACACCTTC
>-|-|TRBV29-1|TRBJ2-5
CSVDTLEETQYF
TGCAGCGTTGATACACTCGAAGAGACCCAGTACTTC
>-|-|TRBV29-1|TRBJ2-3
CSVVFADTQYF
TGCAGCGTTGTCTTTGCGGATACGCAGTATTTT
>-|many|TRBV6-2/TRBV6-3|TRBJ2-1
CASSFPPDEQFF
TGTGCCAGCAGTTTCCCGCCGGATGAGCAGTTCTTC
>-|many|TRBV7-2|TRBJ1-2
CASSPFSQTFSYGYTF
TGTGCCAGCAGCCCATTCTCCCAGACATTCTCCTATGGCTACACCTTC
>TRBD1|many|TRBV5-1|TRBJ2-6
CASSSGQGTSGANVLTF
TGCGCCAGCAGCTCGGGACAGGGTACCTCTGGGGCCAACGTCCTGACTTTC
>-|many|TRBV7-2|TRBJ1-2
CASSRARGDYGYTF
TGTGCCAGCAGCCGAGCCCGAGGGGACTATGGCTACACCTTC
>-|many|TRBV7-2|TRBJ2-2
CASSQALAWNTGELFF
TGTGCCAGCAGCCAGGCGCTAGCGTGGAACACCGGGGAGCTGTTTTTT
>-|-|TRBV15|TRBJ2-5
CATSKRVAGTLQETQYF
TGTGCCACCAGCAAACGGGTGGCCGGGACACTCCAAGAGACCCAGTACTTC
>TRBD1|-|TRBV29-1|TRBJ1-1
CSVEPGGNTEAFF
TGCAGCGTTGAGCCAGGGGGAAACACTGAAGCTTTCTTT
>TRBD2|few|TRBV6-2/TRBV6-3|TRBJ2-1
CASRALGGTYNEQFF
TGTGCCAGCAGAGCTTTGGGGGGGACCTACAATGAGCAGTTCTTC
>-|many|TRBV7-3|TRBJ2-7
CASSLTGGASYEQYF
TGTGCCAGCAGCTTAACGGGCGGGGCATCCTACGAGCAGTACTTC
>TRBD2|many|TRBV4-3|TRBJ2-3
CASSRGLAGGTDTQYF
TGCGCCAGCAGCCGCGGACTAGCGGGGGGCACAGATACGCAGTATTTT
>TRBD2|many|TRBV28|TRBJ2-2
CASTHPAGVPGELFF
TGTGCCAGCACCCACCCCGCGGGAGTGCCCGGGGAGCTGTTTTTT
>-|many|TRBV7-2|TRBJ2-7
CASSSVGGASSYEQYF
TGTGCCAGCAGCTCAGTCGGCGGGGCAAGCTCCTACGAGCAGTACTTC
>-|few|TRBV14|TRBJ2-7
CASSQVVSSYEQYF
TGTGCCAGCAGCCAAGTGGTCAGTTCCTACGAGCAGTACTTC
>-|-|TRBV2|TRBJ2-1
CASSGRGGWNEQFF
TGTGCCAGCAGTGGACGTGGGGGGTGGAATGAGCAGTTCTTC
>TRBD1|few|TRBV7-9|TRBJ1-1
CASRESRGRYTEAFF
TGTGCCAGCAGGGAAAGCAGGGGGCGGTACACTGAAGCTTTCTTT
>TRBD1|-|TRBV28|TRBJ1-5
CASSLPPQGVQPQHF
TGTGCCAGCAGTTTACCCCCGCAGGGGGTTCAGCCCCAGCATTTT
>TRBD2|many|TRBV10-3|TRBJ2-5
CAISGLAGGETQYF
TGTGCCATCAGTGGACTAGCGGGCGGCGAGACCCAGTACTTC
>TRBD2|many|TRBV7-7|TRBJ2-1
CASSPGLAGDNEQFF
TGTGCCAGCAGCCCGGGACTAGCGGGGGACAATGAGCAGTTCTTC
>TRBD1|-|TRBV10-3|TRBJ2-2
CATAGQGNTGELFF
TGTGCCACGGCAGGACAGGGGAACACCGGGGAGCTGTTTTTT
>-|many|TRBV6-1|TRBJ1-6
CASSWDGRNSPLHF
TGTGCCAGCAGCTGGGACGGGAGAAATTCACCCCTCCACTTT
>-|many|TRBV14|TRBJ1-2
CASSLLGSAADGYGYTF
TGTGCCAGCAGCCTACTGGGGAGCGCAGCTGACGGCTATGGCTACACCTTC
>-|many|TRBV6-2/TRBV6-3|TRBJ2-5
CASSYVRGGSGQETQYF
TGTGCCAGCAGTTACGTTCGGGGTGGCAGCGGTCAAGAGACCCAGTACTTC
>TRBD2|many|TRBV7-2|TRBJ2-1
CASSLSRGASGAEQFF
TGTGCCAGCAGCTTAAGCCGCGGGGCTAGCGGCGCCGAGCAGTTCTTC
>-|-|TRBV28|TRBJ1-5
CASSPGVYSNQPQHF
TGTGCCAGCAGTCCGGGGGTGTATAGCAATCAGCCCCAGCATTTT
>-|-|TRBV5-5|TRBJ2-7
CASSLGWGWYEQYF
TGTGCCAGCAGCTTGGGGTGGGGCTGGTACGAGCAGTACTTC
>TRBD1|-|TRBV5-1|TRBJ2-7
CASSLQGAFNEQYF
TGCGCCAGCAGCTTGCAGGGGGCCTTTAACGAGCAGTACTTC
>TRBD2|few|TRBV7-9|TRBJ2-3
CASSPIQREVTDTQYF
TGTGCCAGCAGCCCCATTCAGCGGGAGGTCACAGATACGCAGTATTTT
>TRBD2|few|TRBV2|TRBJ2-2
CASSRTSGGEGIGELFF
TGTGCCAGCAGTCGCACTAGCGGGGGTGAAGGGATCGGGGAGCTGTTTTTT
>TRBD2|few|TRBV14|TRBJ2-7
CASSPHGRNYEQYF
TGTGCCAGCAGCCCACACGGGAGGAACTACGAGCAGTACTTC
>TRBD2|few|TRBV18|TRBJ2-5
CASSPYGTRTNQETQYF
TGTGCCAGCTCACCATATGGGACTAGAACCAACCAAGAGACCCAGTACTTC
>-|-|TRBV4-3|TRBJ2-6
CASSQEPRPGANVLTF
TGCGCCAGCAGCCAAGAACCTCGACCCGGGGCCAACGTCCTGACTTTC
>-|few|TRBV29-1|TRBJ2-2
CSALAGELFF
TGCAGCGCCTTAGCCGGGGAGCTGTTTTTT
>-|many|TRBV7-2|TRBJ1-2
CASSFPWERNYGYTF
TGTGCCAGCAGCTTCCCCTGGGAAAGAAACTATGGCTACACCTTC
>TRBD1|-|TRBV7-6|TRBJ2-7
CASSLRGHSEQYF
TGTGCCAGCAGCTTGAGGGGGCACAGCGAGCAGTACTTC
>-|many|TRBV7-2|TRBJ2-3
CASSFLKSTDTQYF
TGTGCCAGCAGCTTCTTGAAGAGCACAGATACGCAGTATTTT
>TRBD1|many|TRBV10-3|TRBJ1-2
CAISEREVKTGDGYTF
TGTGCCATCAGTGAGAGGGAAGTGAAGACAGGGGATGGCTACACCTTC
>TRBD2|few|TRBV7-9|TRBJ2-7
CASSPLGTSGGYEQYF
TGTGCCAGCAGCCCATTGGGGACTAGCGGGGGCTACGAGCAGTACTTC